One sample yielded the 11 T cell receptor beta chains listed below, sequenced in a study of identical twins. TCRdb redid the calling of the 5' RACE reads with MiXCR, one entry per CDR3 protein. Among about 240,000 distinct CDR3 sequences listed, about 10% were seen once. The sequencing input was memory T cells sorted from blood. Receptors were obtained from a man aged 45-65 years in good health.

The chain recombines TRBV20-1 with TRBJ2-5, with a weak D call TRBD1 (6 bases). CDR1 and CDR2 (germline): DFQATT, SNEGSKA (reference sequence). The CDR3 is 14 amino acids. Trimming removed 1 base from V and 5 bases from J, with 14 bases in between. The CDR3, as DNA: TGCAGTGCTAGAGCGATGCAGGGGTGGGAGACCCAGTACTTC. This translates into CSARAMQGWETQYF.

This clonotype was recorded at least ten times. The chain has TRBV12-3 or TRBV12-4 and TRBJ2-3; TRBD1 is a possible D gene (6 bases). This CDR3 has 15 residues. V gave up 10 bases and J gave up 3 bases, with 20 bases separating them. The CDR3 reads CATLQGGTRTDTQYF. CDR3 in DNA: TGTGCCACCCTACAGGGTGGGACACGAACAGATACGCAGTATTTT.

This clonotype was seen ten or more times. This sequence joins TRBV28 and TRBJ2-5; the match to TRBD2 covers 16 bases. Germline V gene sequence: CDR1 MDHEN, CDR2 SYDVKM. After removal of 3 bases from V and 1 base from J, the junction contained 5 bases not matched to a gene. The CDR3 is 18 amino acids. CDR3 nucleotide sequence: TGTGCCAGCAGTTTCTCGGGACTAGCGGGAGGGTTCCAAGAGACCCAGTACTTC. Encoded protein: CASSFSGLAGGFQETQYF.

The V gene is TRBV24-1, the J gene TRBJ2-5; D may be TRBD1 (5 bases). This CDR3 is 14 amino acids long. V lost 1 base and J 4 bases, leaving 9 bases between the germline ends. Germline values: CDR1 KGHDR, CDR2 SFDVKD. CDR3 DNA: TGTGCCACCAGTGATTTAGACAGCCTAGAGACCCAGTACTTC. This sequence encodes CATSDLDSLETQYF.

This clonotype was seen at least ten times. This sequence joins TRBV11-2 and TRBJ2-3; TRBD2 matches 7 bases. Looked up from germline, CDR1 is SGHAT and CDR2 is FQNNGV. The CDR3 extends over 13 amino acids. After removal of 5 bases from V and 5 bases from J, the junction contained 4 bases not matched to a gene. The CDR3 region is CASSRGGRDTQYF. CDR3 DNA sequence: TGTGCCAGCAGCCGGGGAGGGAGAGATACGCAGTATTTT. The whole variable domain, remainder taken from reference TRBV11-2 and TRBJ2-3, is EAGVAQSPRYKIIEKRQSVAFWCNPISGHATLYWYQQILGQGPKLLIQFQNNGVVDDSQLPKDRFSAERLKGVDSTLKIQPAKLEDSAVYLCASSRGGRDTQYFGPGTRLTVL.

This clonotype was seen repeatedly, ten times or more. The rearrangement joins TRBV7-2 to TRBJ2-1; 10 bases are shared with TRBD2. The ends lost 0 bases at V and 8 bases at J; junction bases unmatched: 4. The CDR3 is made up of 15 amino acids. Looked up from germline, CDR1 is SGHTA and CDR2 is FQGNSA. CDR3 sequence (DNA): TGTGCCAGCAGCTTAGCACAGACTAGCGGGTATGAGCAGTTCTTC. Amino acids: CASSLAQTSGYEQFF.

This clonotype was recorded at least ten times. The gene calls are TRBV10-3 and TRBJ2-7; D may match TRBD1 or TRBD2 (6 bases each). Trimming removed 4 bases at V and 3 bases at J, with 16 bases between. Germline CDR1 is ENHRY and CDR2 is SYGVKD. The CDR3 runs 15 residues. The DNA of the CDR3 is TGTGCCATCAGTGGGGGGGCCTCATCCTACTACGAGCAGTACTTC. It translates to CAISGGASSYYEQYF.

This clonotype has at least ten counts. This chain connects TRBV4-3 to TRBJ1-4, with D possibly being TRBD1 (6 bases). Germline CDR1 reads LGHNA; CDR2 reads YSLEER. This CDR3 comprises 16 residues. V was shortened by 0 bases and J by 5 bases, with 13 bases between the two germline ends. The CDR3 bases are TGCGCCAGCAGCCAAGATCAGCCAGGGGCAAATGAAAAACTGTTTTTT. Translating gives CASSQDQPGANEKLFF.

J is TRBJ1-1 and V is TRBV20-1; 9 bases fit TRBD1. In germline, CDR1 is DFQATT, CDR2 SNEGSKA (reference sequence). The length of the CDR3 is 12 residues. Germline trimming cut 4 bases from V and 8 bases from J; bases unmatched to any gene: 5. The CDR3 reads CSANRQGVEAFF. In DNA form, the CDR3 reads TGCAGTGCTAACAGACAGGGGGTGGAAGCTTTCTTT.

This clonotype was counted ten times or more. J is TRBJ1-5 and V is TRBV12-3 or TRBV12-4; no reliable D call. The ends were cut back, 1 base at V and 0 bases at J, with 7 bases in the middle. This CDR3 is built from 15 residues. The CDR3 is CASSLGQFSNQPQHF. In DNA, the CDR3 is TGTGCCAGCAGTTTAGGCCAGTTTAGCAATCAGCCCCAGCATTTT.

This clonotype appeared a few times. V is TRBV5-1 and J is TRBJ2-1, with 9 bases identical to TRBD1. Unmatched junction bases numbered 4, after V lost 4 bases and J lost 5 bases. Germline-derived CDR1 and CDR2 are SGHRS and YFSETQ. CDR3 size: 14 residues. As DNA, the CDR3 is TGCGCCAGCAGCAGGACAGGGGCGAACAATGAGCAGTTCTTC. This codes for CASSRTGANNEQFF.